The 20 T cell receptor beta chains in this list originate from one sample, sequenced in a study of CD8+ T cells in alopecia areata. The treatment was: oral pan-JAK inhibitor, 5-10 mg twice daily. cDNA serving as the sequencing template came from extracted, reverse transcribed RNA. Sequenced by immunoSEQ multiplex PCR; TCRdb stores in-frame clones only, minus some. The sample yields over 150,000 clones, roughly 60% seen once. The source material was CD4+ T cells sorted from blood, sampled at week 24, from a patient treated with tofacitinib. These receptors all come from a human donor with alopecia areata.

The chain couples TRBV7-7 to TRBJ2-3; D might be TRBD1 (5 bases). Germline V gene data show CDR1 as SSHAT and CDR2 as FNYEAQ (reference sequence). This CDR3 has 14 amino acids. Trimming pared 5 bases from V and 2 bases from J, leaving 11 bases between. The CDR3 spells CASSPQASTDTQYF. CDR3 nucleotides: TGTGCCAGCAGCCCACAGGCGTCCACAGATACGCAGTATTTT.

V usage is TRBV7-2 and J usage is TRBJ2-1; no reliable D call. This CDR3 has 15 amino acids. Trimming cost V 5 bases and J 6 bases, with 17 bases left between them. Germline CDR1 SGHTA, CDR2 FQGNSA. The CDR3 DNA follows: TGTGCCAGCAGCCCCAATAAGGGCCCCGGCAATGAGCAGTTCTTC. Residues: CASSPNKGPGNEQFF.

This clone appeared a few times. This chain links TRBV7-2 with TRBJ1-1, with TRBD1 identical over 11 bases. Germline CDR1 is SGHTA and CDR2 is FQGNSA. V gave up 4 bases and J gave up 6 bases; unmatched junction bases: 1. This CDR3 is 13 amino acids long. CDR3 coding DNA: TGTGCCAGCAGCTGGGGACAGGGGGCTGAAGCTTTCTTT. This encodes CASSWGQGAEAFF.

This clone was recorded only once. The J gene is TRBJ1-5, the V gene TRBV5-1; 8 bases align to TRBD1. This CDR3 region has 19 residues. Germline CDR1 reads SGHRS; CDR2 reads YFSETQ. Trimming cost V 4 bases and J 5 bases; bases outside gene matches: 20. The CDR3 reads CASSRTSAFTGGGYQPQHF. In DNA form, the CDR3 reads TGCGCCAGCAGCCGGACCTCTGCATTTACAGGGGGAGGATATCAGCCCCAGCATTTT.

The chain couples TRBV5-4 to TRBJ2-1; no definite D call. Germline CDR1 is SGHNT and CDR2 is YYREEE (reference sequence). There are 15 residues in the CDR3. The V gene lost 2 bases and the J gene lost 0 bases, with 9 bases spanning the gap. DNA of the CDR3: TGTGCCAGCAGCTTCGGCCAGAACTCCTACAATGAGCAGTTCTTC. This gives the protein CASSFGQNSYNEQFF.

This clone was recorded only once. J is TRBJ1-5 and V is TRBV6-5, with D hard to call. The length of the CDR3 is 14 residues. Trimming removed 4 bases at V and 2 bases at J, with 9 bases between. The germline V gene encodes CDR1 MNHEY and CDR2 SVGAGI. The CDR3 spells CASSSIRGNQPQHF. The CDR3 DNA sequence: TGTGCCAGCAGTTCGATCCGGGGCAATCAGCCCCAGCATTTT.

The rearrangement uses TRBV7-2 and TRBJ2-1; D may be TRBD1 or TRBD2 (5 bases each). V gave up 3 bases and J gave up 9 bases, with 15 bases separating them. The CDR3 length is 14 residues. CDR1 and CDR2 from the germline V gene are SGHTA and FQGNSA. This chain's CDR3 is CASSFSRGQGEQFF. The CDR3, as DNA: TGTGCCAGCAGCTTTTCCCGGGGCCAGGGTGAGCAGTTCTTC. The variable domain in full, completed from reference TRBV7-2 and TRBJ2-1, reads GAGVSQSPSNKVTEKGKDVELRCDPISGHTALYWYRQSLGQGLEFLIYFQGNSAPDKSGLPSDRFSAERTGGSVSTLTIQRTQQEDSAVYLCASSFSRGQGEQFFGPGTRLTVL.

The J gene is TRBJ2-3, the V gene TRBV7-2; 7 bases agree with TRBD2. Germline CDR1 reads SGHTA; CDR2 reads FQGNSA. The CDR3 length is 18 residues. V shed 5 bases and J 0 bases; nucleotides not matched to a gene: 14. CDR3 loop: CASSRWGSLGGSTDTQYF. As DNA, the CDR3 is TGTGCCAGCAGCCGATGGGGATCCCTCGGGGGGAGCACAGATACGCAGTATTTT.

This clone has at least ten counts. CDR3: CASSYGDRASNQPQHF. The DNA of the CDR3 is TGTGCCAGCAGTTACGGGGATAGGGCTAGCAATCAGCCCCAGCATTTT. The J gene is TRBJ1-5, the V gene TRBV6-6; no definite D call. Germline V gene sequence: CDR1 MNHNY, CDR2 SVGAGI (reference sequence). With 2 bases removed from V and 0 bases from J, the gap between germline ends came to 11 bases. This CDR3 region has 16 residues.

The gene calls are TRBV29-1 and TRBJ1-2, with no clear D. V was clipped by 6 bases and J by 7 bases, with 15 bases between them. CDR1 SQVTM and CDR2 ANQGSEA come from the germline V gene. CDR3 length equals 12 residues. CDR3 protein: CSVADAGAGYTF. CDR3 DNA: TGCAGCGTGGCGGATGCGGGTGCTGGCTACACCTTC.

The rearrangement uses TRBV7-3 and TRBJ2-2; 7 positions match TRBD2. Germline V gene sequence: CDR1 SGHTA, CDR2 FQGTGA. Trimming cost V 6 bases and J 7 bases; bases outside gene matches: 14. The CDR3 spans 16 residues. The CDR3 protein is CASRAGLAGSGGELFF. The DNA of the CDR3 is TGTGCCAGCAGAGCGGGACTCGCAGGTTCGGGCGGGGAGCTGTTTTTT.

This chain links TRBV5-4 with TRBJ1-3, with TRBD1 as a possible D gene (5 bases). The V gene lost 4 bases and the J gene lost 1 base, with 15 bases spanning the gap. CDR3 length equals 16 residues. CDR1 and CDR2 (germline): SGHNT, YYREEE (reference sequence). The CDR3 DNA sequence: TGTGCCAGCAGCGAAGAATTTAGGGGTTCTGGAAACACCATATATTTT. This gives the protein CASSEEFRGSGNTIYF.

As DNA, the CDR3 is TGCAGCGTTGTACTTAACGGGGGGCCCTACGAGCAGTACTTC. Translated: CSVVLNGGPYEQYF. The chain couples TRBV29-1 to TRBJ2-7, with TRBD2 as a possible D gene (7 bases). The CDR3 consists of 14 residues. V shed 4 bases and J shed 2 bases, with 15 bases lying between them. Germline values: CDR1 SQVTM, CDR2 ANQGSEA.

The chain is built from TRBV9 and TRBJ2-7; D possibly corresponds to TRBD2 (5 bases). The germline CDR1 and CDR2 sequences are SGDLS and YYNGEE. The length of the CDR3 is 14 residues. V lost 0 bases to trimming and J lost 0 bases, with 7 bases between them. The CDR3 loop reads CASSVASTSYEQYF. DNA of the CDR3: TGTGCCAGCAGCGTAGCTAGCACCTCCTACGAGCAGTACTTC.

The chain recombines TRBV4-3 with TRBJ2-5; TRBD1 is a possible D gene (7 bases). The CDR3 spans 15 residues. Trimming removed 0 bases from V and 4 bases from J, with 12 bases in between. CDR1 is LGHNA and CDR2 is YSLEER in the germline V gene. The CDR3 protein is CASSQDYRGGETQYF. In nucleotides, the CDR3 is TGCGCCAGCAGCCAAGATTACAGGGGAGGAGAGACCCAGTACTTC.

The V call is TRBV27, the J call TRBJ1-1; no firm D call. The CDR3 length is 11 residues. CDR1 and CDR2 (germline): MNHEY, SMNVEV (reference sequence). V dropped 6 bases and J dropped 6 bases, with 8 bases sitting between them. The DNA for the CDR3 is TGTGCCAGCAGCTTCCTTTCTGAAGCTTTCTTT. It is translated as CASSFLSEAFF.

A few counts support this clone. The chain couples TRBV29-1 to TRBJ1-2; D is undetermined. V lost 4 bases and J 1 base, leaving 13 bases between the germline ends. Per germline, CDR1 SQVTM and CDR2 ANQGSEA. There are 14 residues in the CDR3. The CDR3: CSVALGGVNYGYTF. CDR3 coding DNA: TGCAGCGTTGCACTGGGTGGTGTTAACTATGGCTACACCTTC.

The V gene is TRBV2, the J gene TRBJ1-4, with TRBD1 as a possible D gene (5 bases). The CDR3 sequence is 14 residues long. Germline-derived CDR1 and CDR2 are SNHLY and FYNNEI. Trimming cost V 6 bases and J 8 bases, with 16 bases left between them. The CDR3 DNA reads TGTGCCAGCAGGAAGGGACCGGCGGGGGAAAAACTGTTTTTT. Translation gives CASRKGPAGEKLFF.

This clone was found once. The chain carries TRBV29-1 and TRBJ2-5; the D gene is possibly TRBD2 (5 bases). CDR3 length: 12 residues. Germline V gene lookup returns CDR1 SQVTM and CDR2 ANQGSEA. The V end lost 4 bases, the J end lost 3 bases, and 9 bases lay between the germline ends. The CDR3 sequence: CSVGGSKETQYF. CDR3 coding DNA: TGCAGCGTTGGAGGGTCTAAAGAGACCCAGTACTTC.

There are a few counts of this clone. This chain connects TRBV7-2 to TRBJ2-1; TRBD2 aligns across 12 bases. CDR3 length: 14 amino acids. Germline loops: CDR1 SGHTA, CDR2 FQGNSA. V shed 3 bases and J 11 bases; nucleotides not matched to a gene: 5. CDR3 bases: TGTGCCAGCAGCTTGAAACTAGCGGGGGGCAAGCAGTTCTTC. Protein product: CASSLKLAGGKQFF.